This T cell receptor (beta chain) originates from a study of blood T cells in healthy people across ages. Findings of the study overall: Among T cells, TCR beta diversity per million cells dropped roughly linearly as age rose. Samples with more naive T cells showed higher observed beta diversity. Estimates of diversity drawn from one million T cells were considered underestimates.

A second PCR, run for about 7 to 12 cycles, used a sample-barcoded 5' primer plus a J-beta primer mix. Via MiXCR, TCRdb re-called the 5' RACE reads, giving one row per CDR3 protein. Of hundreds of thousands of distinct CDR3 sequences in the sample, about 30% were seen once. Comments on this clonotype: Antigen specificity is unknown. Given a much more abundant clone one base away, this may be a read error.

Researchers report isolating at least 7 million PBMCs per sample. This receptor was taken from a woman of 80 years or more in good health. Sequenced input: blood.

The CDR3 is CASSLGRTQFSDYGYTF. CDR3 bases: TGTGCCAGCAGCTTAGGGAGGACCCAATTCTCGGACTATGGCTACACCTTC. The chain couples TRBV7-2 to TRBJ1-2; no definite D call. CDR3 length equals 17 residues. V was pared by 1 base and J by 3 bases, with 18 bases between. The germline gives CDR1 SGHTA, CDR2 FQGNSA.